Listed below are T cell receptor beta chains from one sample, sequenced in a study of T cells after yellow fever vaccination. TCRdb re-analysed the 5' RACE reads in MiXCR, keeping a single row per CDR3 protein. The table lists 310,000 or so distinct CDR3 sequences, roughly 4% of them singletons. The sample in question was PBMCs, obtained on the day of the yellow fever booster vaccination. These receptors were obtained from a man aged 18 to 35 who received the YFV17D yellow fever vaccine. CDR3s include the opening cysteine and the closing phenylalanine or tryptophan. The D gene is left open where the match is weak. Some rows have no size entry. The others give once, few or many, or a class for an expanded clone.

CDR3 DNA: TGTGCCAGCAGTTACGAGGGCTTGAACACTGAAGCTTTCTTT
CDR3 protein: CASSYEGLNTEAFF
J gene: TRBJ1-1
D gene: -
CDR3 length: 14
V gene: TRBV6-5
clone size: many

CDR3 DNA: TGTGCCAGCAGTTTACGTCAGGGTCCGGCCACCGGGGAGCTGTTTTTT
CDR3 protein: CASSLRQGPATGELFF
J gene: TRBJ2-2
D gene: -
CDR3 length: 16
V gene: TRBV28
clone size: many

CDR3 DNA: TGTGCCAGCAGCGTAGAGGGGGCGGCCGGAAACACCATATATTTT
CDR3 protein: CASSVEGAAGNTIYF
J gene: TRBJ1-3
D gene: TRBD1
CDR3 length: 15
V gene: TRBV9
clone size: -

CDR3 DNA: TGTGCCAGCAGTGACCCTAGCAGGGGTGGCAATGAGCAGTTCTTC
CDR3 protein: CASSDPSRGGNEQFF
J gene: TRBJ2-1
D gene: -
CDR3 length: 15
V gene: TRBV6-4
clone size: few

CDR3 DNA: TGTGCCAGCAGCCTTTGGAGCGGGTACGAGCAGTACTTC
CDR3 protein: CASSLWSGYEQYF
J gene: TRBJ2-7
D gene: -
CDR3 length: 13
V gene: TRBV27
clone size: many

CDR3 DNA: TGTGCCAGCAGCTTGGGGACTAGCGGGGGCCAGACCCAGTACTTC
CDR3 protein: CASSLGTSGGQTQYF
J gene: TRBJ2-5
D gene: TRBD2
CDR3 length: 15
V gene: TRBV11-2
clone size: few

CDR3 DNA: TGCGCCAGCAGCCTCCCGGGGGGGGACTATGGCTACACCTTC
CDR3 protein: CASSLPGGDYGYTF
J gene: TRBJ1-2
D gene: -
CDR3 length: 14
V gene: TRBV5-1
clone size: many

CDR3 DNA: TGTGCCAGCAGTTTCATGCCAGACCGAAATGAAAAACTGTTTTTT
CDR3 protein: CASSFMPDRNEKLFF
J gene: TRBJ1-4
D gene: -
CDR3 length: 15
V gene: TRBV27
clone size: many

CDR3 DNA: TGTGCCAGCAGCTTTCCCCCGGGGTCCATCGACACCGGGGAGCTGTTTTTT
CDR3 protein: CASSFPPGSIDTGELFF
J gene: TRBJ2-2
D gene: -
CDR3 length: 17
V gene: TRBV5-4
clone size: few

CDR3 DNA: TGTGCCAGCAGCACTCTAGCGAATTCTAGGAAGACCCAGTACTTC
CDR3 protein: CASSTLANSRKTQYF
J gene: TRBJ2-5
D gene: -
CDR3 length: 15
V gene: TRBV5-4
clone size: few

CDR3 DNA: TGTGCCAGCAGCCATTTGGGGGTCTCCCGCTATAATTCACCCCTCCACTTT
CDR3 protein: CASSHLGVSRYNSPLHF
J gene: TRBJ1-6
D gene: -
CDR3 length: 17
V gene: TRBV12-3/TRBV12-4
clone size: -

CDR3 DNA: TGCGCCAGCAGCTTGGTTCTCGGGGGGGCCAATAATGAGCAGTTCTTC
CDR3 protein: CASSLVLGGANNEQFF
J gene: TRBJ2-1
D gene: TRBD2
CDR3 length: 16
V gene: TRBV5-1
clone size: -

CDR3 DNA: TGTGCCAGCAGCCCATTTGGGGGGCTACAAGAGACCCAGTACTTC
CDR3 protein: CASSPFGGLQETQYF
J gene: TRBJ2-5
D gene: -
CDR3 length: 15
V gene: TRBV12-3/TRBV12-4
clone size: -

CDR3 DNA: TGTGCCAGCAGCCCTCATGGGAGATACAGGGCCTCCTACAATGAGCAGTTCTTC
CDR3 protein: CASSPHGRYRASYNEQFF
J gene: TRBJ2-1
D gene: -
CDR3 length: 18
V gene: TRBV7-2
clone size: -

CDR3 DNA: TGTGCCAGCAGTTTAGGAGTTTTTGTGGGCACTGAAGCTTTCTTT
CDR3 protein: CASSLGVFVGTEAFF
J gene: TRBJ1-1
D gene: -
CDR3 length: 15
V gene: TRBV12-3/TRBV12-4
clone size: few

CDR3 DNA: TGTGCCAGCAGCTTAGATACAGGGGGCTCGGGGACCCAGTACTTC
CDR3 protein: CASSLDTGGSGTQYF
J gene: TRBJ2-5
D gene: TRBD1
CDR3 length: 15
V gene: TRBV7-6
clone size: many

CDR3 DNA: TGTGCCAGCAGTCTCCTCTATGGCTACACCTTC
CDR3 protein: CASSLLYGYTF
J gene: TRBJ1-2
D gene: -
CDR3 length: 11
V gene: TRBV6-2/TRBV6-3
clone size: many

CDR3 DNA: TGTGCCAGCTGGACTAGCGGGGCCAGCACAGATACGCAGTATTTT
CDR3 protein: CASWTSGASTDTQYF
J gene: TRBJ2-3
D gene: TRBD2
CDR3 length: 15
V gene: TRBV6-5
clone size: many

CDR3 DNA: TGTGCCAGCAACCGAGGGGACTATGGCTACACCTTC
CDR3 protein: CASNRGDYGYTF
J gene: TRBJ1-2
D gene: -
CDR3 length: 12
V gene: TRBV6-2/TRBV6-3
clone size: many

CDR3 DNA: TGTGCCAGCAGAAGCCCCGGGACTCACCACTCCTACGAGCAGTACTTC
CDR3 protein: CASRSPGTHHSYEQYF
J gene: TRBJ2-7
D gene: -
CDR3 length: 16
V gene: TRBV5-5
clone size: -

CDR3 DNA: TGTGCCAGCAGCTTAATACTAGCGGGGGCAGATACGCAGTATTTT
CDR3 protein: CASSLILAGADTQYF
J gene: TRBJ2-3
D gene: TRBD2
CDR3 length: 15
V gene: TRBV11-1
clone size: -

CDR3 DNA: TGTGCCAGCAGCTTTGGCGTAGGACGGGGACATCTTAGCAATCAGCCCCAGCATTTT
CDR3 protein: CASSFGVGRGHLSNQPQHF
J gene: TRBJ1-5
D gene: -
CDR3 length: 19
V gene: TRBV6-2/TRBV6-3
clone size: few

CDR3 DNA: TGCGCCAGCAGCCAAGTCCCCCGGCCAAACCGATACTACGAGCAGTACTTC
CDR3 protein: CASSQVPRPNRYYEQYF
J gene: TRBJ2-7
D gene: -
CDR3 length: 17
V gene: TRBV4-1
clone size: few

CDR3 DNA: TGTGCCAGCAGCTCAAGGAAACCTCGGGGAGAAACGGAGACCCAGTACTTC
CDR3 protein: CASSSRKPRGETETQYF
J gene: TRBJ2-5
D gene: -
CDR3 length: 17
V gene: TRBV7-9
clone size: many

CDR3 DNA: TGCAGTGTCGGGAGTCAGTCCTACGAGCAGTACTTC
CDR3 protein: CSVGSQSYEQYF
J gene: TRBJ2-7
D gene: -
CDR3 length: 12
V gene: TRBV20-1
clone size: many

CDR3 DNA: TGCGCCAGCAGCTTGGAGGGGGACTCCTACAATGAGCAGTTCTTC
CDR3 protein: CASSLEGDSYNEQFF
J gene: TRBJ2-1
D gene: -
CDR3 length: 15
V gene: TRBV5-1
clone size: many

CDR3 DNA: TGTGCCACCAGCACCACCATGAACACTGAAGCTTTCTTT
CDR3 protein: CATSTTMNTEAFF
J gene: TRBJ1-1
D gene: -
CDR3 length: 13
V gene: TRBV15
clone size: -

CDR3 DNA: TGTGCCAGCAGCTCCCGCAGACTAGTTCCCCGCACAGATACGCAGTATTTT
CDR3 protein: CASSSRRLVPRTDTQYF
J gene: TRBJ2-3
D gene: -
CDR3 length: 17
V gene: TRBV7-9
clone size: many

CDR3 DNA: TGCGCCAGCAGTGGGGACAGGGGGCTTCATACGCAGTATTTT
CDR3 protein: CASSGDRGLHTQYF
J gene: TRBJ2-3
D gene: TRBD1
CDR3 length: 14
V gene: TRBV10-1
clone size: many

CDR3 DNA: TGTGCCAGCAGCTTGAATTATTATGGCTACACCTTC
CDR3 protein: CASSLNYYGYTF
J gene: TRBJ1-2
D gene: -
CDR3 length: 12
V gene: TRBV5-5
clone size: few

CDR3 DNA: TGCAGCGCCCAAGAGTCAGGGTATGGCTACACCTTC
CDR3 protein: CSAQESGYGYTF
J gene: TRBJ1-2
D gene: -
CDR3 length: 12
V gene: TRBV29-1
clone size: -

CDR3 DNA: TGCGCCAGCAGCCTCGTAGCCCGGGCCTCTGGAAACACCATATATTTT
CDR3 protein: CASSLVARASGNTIYF
J gene: TRBJ1-3
D gene: -
CDR3 length: 16
V gene: TRBV5-1
clone size: many

CDR3 DNA: TGCGCCAGCAGCTCGGGAAGCGGGGGGGTTGGCGAGCAGTACTTC
CDR3 protein: CASSSGSGGVGEQYF
J gene: TRBJ2-7
D gene: TRBD2
CDR3 length: 15
V gene: TRBV5-1
clone size: many

CDR3 DNA: TGCGCCAGCCAGACAGGGAACACTGAAGCTTTCTTT
CDR3 protein: CASQTGNTEAFF
J gene: TRBJ1-1
D gene: -
CDR3 length: 12
V gene: TRBV10-2
clone size: -

CDR3 DNA: TGCGCCAGCAGCGGGGGGGGTCTGCCCTACGAGCAGTACTTC
CDR3 protein: CASSGGGLPYEQYF
J gene: TRBJ2-7
D gene: TRBD2
CDR3 length: 14
V gene: TRBV5-1
clone size: -